The 10 T cell receptor beta chains below all came from one sample that was sequenced in a study of cytomegalovirus exposure and HLA in healthy donors. The PCR was carried out with 60 Vbeta primers and 13 Jbeta primers. Clones were sequenced by immunoSEQ multiplex PCR, and TCRdb holds only the in-frame ones, with some missing. The sample yields about 150,000 clones, about 68% seen once. Specimen: PBMCs. The receptors here all came from a man aged 25 to 40 in good health and CMV-seronegative.

Points on this clone: Germline and junction disagree at one end, which may indicate a read error. The J gene is TRBJ1-2, the V gene TRBV6-4; D unclear. Germline CDR1 reads MRHNA; CDR2 reads SNTAGT. The CDR3 is made up of 15 amino acids. In DNA form, the CDR3 reads TGTGCCAGCATTGTACTCTCGTTGGGGTGCGAGGGCTACCCCTTC. It yields the protein CASIVLSLGCEGYPF.

The chain carries TRBV21-1 and TRBJ2-7; TRBD2 was called by the table and not checked on the DNA. TRBV21-1 is given as a pseudogene. The CDR3 loop spans 15 amino acids. CDR3 amino acids: CASSTLAVLSYEQYF. The CDR3 bases are TGTGCCAGCAGCACCTTAGCGGTCCTCTCCTACGAGCAGTACTTC.

This rearrangement joins TRBV13 to TRBJ1-3, with D possibly being TRBD1 (5 bases). The CDR3 extends over 19 amino acids. CDR1 PRHDT and CDR2 FYEKMQ come from the germline V gene (reference sequence). With 0 bases removed from V and 1 base from J, the gap between germline ends came to 19 bases. CDR3 in amino acids: CASSLGGAELVLSGNTIYF. CDR3 nucleotides: TGTGCCAGCAGCTTAGGAGGGGCGGAGCTTGTCCTATCTGGAAACACCATATATTTT.

The V and J genes are TRBV25-1 and TRBJ1-3; TRBD1 might be the D (6 bases). The V end was cut by 6 bases, the J end by 4 bases, with 13 bases between. CDR1 and CDR2 from the germline V gene are MGHDK and SYGVNS. This CDR3 comprises 14 residues. The CDR3 here is CASSGTGSGNTIYF. CDR3 DNA: TGTGCCAGCAGCGGAACAGGGTCCGGAAACACCATATATTTT.

This rearrangement joins TRBV28 to TRBJ2-3, with 13 bases fitting TRBD2. This CDR3 contains 16 residues. V lost 6 bases and J lost 6; bases outside the gene matches: 9. Germline CDR1 and CDR2: MDHEN and SYDVKM. The CDR3 DNA is TGTGCCAGCAGCAGTACTAGCGGGGGGGCTGGGGATACGCAGTATTTT. Its translation: CASSSTSGGAGDTQYF.

This chain uses TRBV5-1 with TRBJ2-3, with 7 bases identical to TRBD2. The CDR3 spans 17 residues. Germline V gives CDR1 SGHRS, CDR2 YFSETQ. V lost 2 bases to trimming and J lost 2 bases; unmatched junction nucleotides: 11. The CDR3 protein is CASSLAERGLNTDTQYF. The CDR3 bases are TGCGCCAGCAGCTTAGCGGAGCGGGGCTTGAACACAGATACGCAGTATTTT.

The chain couples TRBV30 to TRBJ1-2, with D hard to call. CDR1 and CDR2 (germline): GTSNPN, SVGIG (reference sequence). V was pared by 0 bases and J by 7 bases, with 15 bases between. CDR3 size: 14 residues. The CDR3 region is CAWSVSQIQIGYTF. In DNA, the CDR3 is TGTGCCTGGAGTGTATCACAGATCCAGATTGGCTACACCTTC.

In this sample, this clone turned up once. The gene calls are TRBV28 and TRBJ1-2; D possibly corresponds to TRBD1 (6 bases). The CDR3 has 14 amino acids. CDR1 is MDHEN, CDR2 SYDVKM, per germline. V lost 5 bases, J lost 0 bases, and 10 bases lay in between. In nucleotides, the CDR3 is TGTGCCAGCAGTGGGACATACTCTAACTATGGCTACACCTTC. It translates to CASSGTYSNYGYTF.

This clone was observed a few times. V gene TRBV6-1 combines with J gene TRBJ2-5; D is perhaps TRBD1 (5 bases). Germline V gene data show CDR1 as MNHNS and CDR2 as SASEGT. Trimming pared 6 bases from V and 1 base from J, leaving 15 bases between. The CDR3 spans 15 residues. CDR3 in amino acids: CASRPIVGRQETQYF. The CDR3 region has the DNA TGTGCCAGCAGACCCATCGTGGGGCGCCAAGAGACCCAGTACTTC.

The chain employs TRBV28 and TRBJ2-7; no reliable D call. Looked up from germline, CDR1 is MDHEN and CDR2 is SYDVKM. Trimming pared 3 bases from V and 1 base from J, leaving 7 bases between. CDR3 length: 13 amino acids. CDR3 bases: TGTGCCAGCAGTTTCCTCCCGTCCTACGAGCAGTACTTC. This codes for CASSFLPSYEQYF.